The clone carrying this T cell receptor (beta chain) was seen a few times. The sample contains more than one DNA sequence encoding this CDR3. The PCR contained 60 Vbeta and 13 Jbeta primers. Generated by immunoSEQ multiplex PCR, the TCRdb table keeps only in-frame clones and is missing some. The table includes around 280,000 clones, about 87% detected once. This sample is part of a study of cytomegalovirus exposure and HLA in healthy donors. The donors comprised healthy bone marrow donors. Germline CDR1 MNHEY, CDR2 SVGAGI. This CDR3 is built from 15 residues. The junction had 5 bases not matched to a gene; V was cut back by 0 bases and J by 4 bases.

The V and J genes are TRBV6-5 and TRBJ2-7; 8 bases align to TRBD1. Material: PBMCs. This sequence was found in a woman in her late teens or twenties in good health and CMV-seronegative. CDR3 coding DNA: TGTGCCAGCAGTTACTCAGGTCAGGGGGCTTACGAGCAGTACTTC. Encoded protein: CASSYSGQGAYEQYF.